A selection of T cell receptor beta chains follows, all from one sample in a study of CD8 T cells in Susac syndrome. TCRdb analysed the immunoSEQ multiplex PCR reads with MiXCR anew, one entry per CDR3 protein. The data show about 300,000 distinct CDR3 sequences, roughly nine tenths seen once. The sequenced material came from CD4+ T cells from PBMCs. The receptors come from a human donor with multiple sclerosis. Each CDR3 is given with its conserved first and last residue. D genes are given only for firm matches. Expanded clones are given a class, and other clones once, few, many or no size at all.

TRBV6-4	.	.	TRBJ2-7	TGTGCCAGCAGTGACACGGGACGACACTCCTACGAGCAGTACTTC	CASSDTGRHSYEQYF
TRBV4-1	.	.	TRBJ1-2	TGCGCCAGCAGCCAAGATCACAGATTGGGCTACACCTTC	CASSQDHRLGYTF
TRBV7-8	.	.	TRBJ2-3	TGTGCCAGCAGCTTCCTTTGGACAAAGAGCACAGATACGCAGTATTTT	CASSFLWTKSTDTQYF
TRBV18	.	.	TRBJ2-1	TGTGCCAGCTCACCGGGGGCAGGTTACAATGAGCAGTTCTTC	CASSPGAGYNEQFF
TRBV5-8	.	.	TRBJ1-1	TGTGCCAGCAGCTTATATGCCCGGGCGGTGAACACTGAAGCTTTCTTT	CASSLYARAVNTEAFF
TRBV7-2	.	.	TRBJ2-7	TGTGCCAGCAGCTTATGGACTGGCTCCTACGAGCAGTACTTC	CASSLWTGSYEQYF
TRBV9	.	.	TRBJ1-1	TGTGCCAGCAGCGTGGCTTTCGGGGCGAACACTGAAGCTTTCTTT	CASSVAFGANTEAFF
TRBV27	.	TRBD2	TRBJ2-1	TGTGCCAGCAGTTTCCGTCTCTCTCTCGGACTAGCGGGAGTTTCGGCCTACAATGAGCAGTTCTTC	CASSFRLSLGLAGVSAYNEQFF
TRBV5-1	.	.	TRBJ1-2	TGCGCCAGCAGCTCCCTGGGGGCCAACTATGGCTACACCTTC	CASSSLGANYGYTF
TRBV19	.	TRBD2	TRBJ2-7	TGTGCCAGCCCCTTCCCCCTAGCGGGAGACGAGCAGTACTTC	CASPFPLAGDEQYF
TRBV7-2	.	.	TRBJ2-5	TGTGCCAGCAGCTTAGCTATACAAGAGACCCAGTACTTC	CASSLAIQETQYF
TRBV20-1	.	.	TRBJ2-5	TGCAGTGCTAGAGATCTGGAGACCCAGTACTTC	CSARDLETQYF
TRBV30	.	TRBD1	TRBJ1-5	TGTGCCTGGAGTGTACAGGGGAGGAAGCCCCAGCATTTT	CAWSVQGRKPQHF
TRBV7-9	.	.	TRBJ2-7	TGTGCCAGCAGCTTAGGGGCTCATTACGAGCAGTACTTC	CASSLGAHYEQYF
TRBV10-3	.	TRBD1	TRBJ1-4	TGTGCCACCGGGACAGGGAGGGAAAAACTGTTTTTT	CATGTGREKLFF
TRBV7-9	.	TRBD1	TRBJ1-2	TGTGCCAGCAGCCGGGACAGGGGGCCTGGCTACACCTTC	CASSRDRGPGYTF
TRBV5-6	.	TRBD2	TRBJ2-5	TGTGCCAGCAGCTTGGGGGACGGGCTAGCGGGAGAAGAGACCCAGTACTTC	CASSLGDGLAGEETQYF
TRBV7-3	once	.	TRBJ1-2	TGTGCCAGCAGCTCCTCCCGGGACCGAGGTGGCTACACCTTC	CASSSSRDRGGYTF
TRBV7-8	.	.	TRBJ2-5	TGTGCCAGCACCATTACCGGGGGACGGGAGACCCAGTACTTC	CASTITGGRETQYF
TRBV11-2	.	.	TRBJ2-6	TGTGCCAGCAGCTTAGTCCCAACAAATACAAAATTCAGTGGGGCCAACGTCCTGACTTTC	CASSLVPTNTKFSGANVLTF
TRBV3-1	few	TRBD2	TRBJ2-1	TGTGCCAGCAGCCTCCTGATAGGGACTAGGCCGAGTTCCTACAATGAGCAGTTCTTC	CASSLLIGTRPSSYNEQFF
TRBV4-1	.	.	TRBJ1-1	TGCGCCAGCAGCCACCAAGACGAGGGGGGCACTGAAGCTTTCTTT	CASSHQDEGGTEAFF
TRBV19	.	.	TRBJ1-1	TGTGCCAGTAGTATAGGGGGTAGGGAGAAGGAAGCTTTCTTT	CASSIGGREKEAFF
TRBV28	.	.	TRBJ2-5	TGTGCCAGCAGTTTAAGTCTCCCTTCCGAGACCCAGTACTTC	CASSLSLPSETQYF
TRBV20-1	.	.	TRBJ1-1	TGCAGTGCTAGAGATTCAGGGGAGGCCACTGAAGCTTTCTTT	CSARDSGEATEAFF
TRBV6-2/TRBV6-3	.	.	TRBJ1-5	TGTGCCAGCAGTGCGGGCCGGGCCCATCAGCCCCAGCATTTT	CASSAGRAHQPQHF
TRBV11-2	once	.	TRBJ2-7	TGTGCCAGCAGCTTAGTCGGCACCGGAACCTACGAGCAGTACTTC	CASSLVGTGTYEQYF
TRBV9	.	.	TRBJ2-1	TGTGCCAGCAGCGTAGCCCCGGGGGTATTGGACAATGAGCAGTTCTTC	CASSVAPGVLDNEQFF
TRBV7-2	.	TRBD2	TRBJ2-3	TGTGCCAGCAGCTCGGGACTAGCGACCACAGATACGCAGTATTTT	CASSSGLATTDTQYF
TRBV29-1	.	.	TRBJ1-1	TGCAGCGTTGAAATGCAGGGTAACACTGAAGCTTTCTTT	CSVEMQGNTEAFF
TRBV12-3/TRBV12-4	.	.	TRBJ2-7	TGTGCCAGCAGTTCTCGACTTCTAGGGGCCGAGCAGTACTTC	CASSSRLLGAEQYF
TRBV7-6	.	.	TRBJ2-5	TGTGCCAGCAGCTTTATGGAGGCCATCCAAGAGACCCAGTACTTC	CASSFMEAIQETQYF
TRBV7-3	once	.	TRBJ2-1	TGTGCCAGCAGCTCGTATGCCAGGGGCTCCAATGAGCAGTTCTTC	CASSSYARGSNEQFF
TRBV7-2	.	.	TRBJ2-3	TGTGCCAGCAGCCCTAAGGGGGCAGATACGCAGTATTTT	CASSPKGADTQYF
TRBV5-1	.	TRBD1	TRBJ1-1	TGCGCCAGCAGCCTAGCTCCCGGGACAGGGGGCTCTGAAGCTTTCTTT	CASSLAPGTGGSEAFF
TRBV20-1	.	TRBD1	TRBJ2-7	TGCAGTGCTAGTAAGACAGGGAGCAACGAGCAGTACTTC	CSASKTGSNEQYF
TRBV18	once	.	TRBJ1-5	TGTGCCAGCTCCACCGGGGCGGGTCAGCCCCAGCATTTT	CASSTGAGQPQHF
TRBV29-1	.	.	TRBJ2-1	TGCAGCGTCGAAAGGGTAGCAAATTACAATGAGCAGTTCTTC	CSVERVANYNEQFF
TRBV2	.	.	TRBJ2-1	TGTGCCAGCAGTGAATTCAGGTCGGAGCAGTTCTTC	CASSEFRSEQFF